The 19 T cell receptor beta chains presented below share a single source sample, sequenced in a study of blood T cells in healthy people across ages. With a J-beta primer mix and a sample-barcoded 5' primer, a second PCR ran roughly 6 to 12 cycles. Each CDR3 protein is one row after TCRdb ran MiXCR on the 5' RACE reads. The sample holds about 1.1 million distinct CDR3 sequences, under 40% seen once. Sequenced sample: blood. Receptor source: a man younger than 35 in good health.

V and J are TRBV20-1 and TRBJ2-7, with 7 bases fitting TRBD2. V lost 3 bases, J lost 7 bases, and 18 bases stayed unmatched. The CDR3 is 16 amino acids. The V gene's germline CDR1 is DFQATT and CDR2 SNEGSKA (reference sequence). The CDR3 reads CSASNLGEGGYNEQYF. The CDR3 DNA reads TGCAGTGCTAGTAATCTGGGGGAGGGAGGATACAATGAGCAGTACTTC.

The gene calls are TRBV20-1 and TRBJ1-5; D possibly corresponds to TRBD1 (6 bases). V lost 6 bases to trimming and J lost 6 bases, with 21 bases between them. This CDR3 comprises 15 residues. Germline V gene sequence: CDR1 DFQATT, CDR2 SNEGSKA (reference sequence). CDR3 DNA: TGCAGTGCCCGAGGGACTAGCGGGGGCCGTCAGCCCCAGCATTTT. This codes for CSARGTSGGRQPQHF.

This clonotype is a singleton in its sample. V gene TRBV29-1 combines with J gene TRBJ1-1; tentatively, D is TRBD1 (5 bases). V lost 4 bases and J 1 base, leaving 13 bases between the germline ends. Germline loops: CDR1 SQVTM, CDR2 ANQGSEA. The CDR3 is 14 amino acids. CDR3: CSVVSGGTNTEAFF. The CDR3 bases are TGCAGCGTTGTATCGGGGGGGACGAACACTGAAGCTTTCTTT. Full variable domain (outside the CDR3, taken from reference TRBV29-1 and TRBJ1-1): SAVISQKPSRDICQRGTSLTIQCQVDSQVTMMFWYRQQPGQSLTLIATANQGSEATYESGFVIDKFPISRPNLTFSTLTVSNMSPEDSSIYLCSVVSGGTNTEAFFGQGTRLTVV.

This chain uses TRBV5-6 with TRBJ2-1; D is perhaps TRBD1 or TRBD2 (5 bases each). The closer fit of TRBJ2-7 to the DNA end suggests the J call may be wrong. The V gene's germline CDR1 is SGHDT and CDR2 YYEEEE. The CDR3 contains 16 residues. DNA for the CDR3: TGTGCCAGCAGCTTTCGGGACCCTGCCTCCTACAATGAGCAGTACTTC. This translates into CASSFRDPASYNEQYF.

A few counts support this clonotype. The chain couples TRBV4-2 to TRBJ1-1, with TRBD1 matching over 9 bases. V gave up 4 bases and J gave up 6 bases; unmatched junction bases: 6. This CDR3 spans 14 amino acids. CDR1 and CDR2 from the germline V gene are LGHNA and YNFKEQ. The CDR3 loop reads CASSPGQGFAEAFF. The DNA of the CDR3 is TGTGCCAGCAGCCCAGGACAGGGGTTCGCTGAAGCTTTCTTT.

This clonotype was counted only a few times. This chain uses TRBV12-3 or TRBV12-4 with TRBJ1-1, with D perhaps matching TRBD1 (5 bases). The V end was cut by 5 bases, the J end by 2 bases, with 21 bases between. The length of the CDR3 is 17 residues. The CDR3 spells CASSRPSGGGFNTEAFF. The CDR3 nucleotides read TGTGCCAGCAGTCGGCCCAGTGGGGGAGGGTTCAACACTGAAGCTTTCTTT.

The chain is built from TRBV11-2 and TRBJ1-1; D might be TRBD1 (5 bases). V lost 5 bases to trimming and J lost 4 bases, with 17 bases between them. Germline CDR1 is SGHAT and CDR2 is FQNNGV. This CDR3 spans 15 amino acids. CDR3 protein: CASSPVRGTGTEAFF. Written as DNA, the CDR3 is TGTGCCAGCAGCCCGGTTCGGGGGACGGGCACTGAAGCTTTCTTT.

The chain links TRBV5-1 to TRBJ2-3; the D is unclear. Trimming took 6 bases from V and 3 from J, leaving 14 bases between them. The germline V gene encodes CDR1 SGHRS and CDR2 YFSETQ. This CDR3 has 14 amino acids. The CDR3 bases are TGCGCCAGCATGCTTGACGGATTAACAGATACGCAGTATTTT. Its protein product is CASMLDGLTDTQYF.

This clonotype has more than one count but fewer than ten. The rearrangement links TRBV2 to TRBJ1-1, with D maybe TRBD1 (6 bases). This CDR3 has 14 residues. Germline V gene sequence: CDR1 SNHLY, CDR2 FYNNEI. Trimming took 6 bases from V and 4 from J, leaving 15 bases between them. CDR3 DNA sequence: TGTGCCAGCAGGTACTTCCAGGGGCCCACTGAAGCTTTCTTT. It translates to CASRYFQGPTEAFF. Filled out from reference TRBV2 and TRBJ1-1, the complete variable domain reads EPEVTQTPSHQVTQMGQEVILRCVPISNHLYFYWYRQILGQKVEFLVSFYNNEISEKSEIFDDQFSVERPDGSNFTLKIRSTKLEDSAMYFCASRYFQGPTEAFFGQGTRLTVV.

Only one count was recorded for this clonotype. J is TRBJ2-2 and V is TRBV6-4, with D perhaps assigned TRBD1 or TRBD2 (6 bases each). The CDR3 runs to 16 residues. V was trimmed by 2 bases and J by 2 bases, leaving 12 bases between them. The germline V gene encodes CDR1 MRHNA and CDR2 SNTAGT. The DNA of the CDR3 is TGTGCCAGCAGTGACGAAAGGGGGGCAAACACCGGGGAGCTGTTTTTT. It codes for CASSDERGANTGELFF.

This clonotype was observed a few times. V gene TRBV7-2 combines with J gene TRBJ2-7; D uncertain. CDR3 length equals 17 residues. Deletions cut 1 base from V and 5 bases from J, with 21 bases between. In germline, CDR1 is SGHTA, CDR2 FQGNSA. Here the CDR3 DNA reads TGTGCCAGCAGCTTAGTAGGCAGTCCGTCTTCCCAAAACGAGCAGTACTTC. Protein sequence: CASSLVGSPSSQNEQYF.

The chain links TRBV4-1 to TRBJ1-2; D uncertain. CDR1 MGHRA and CDR2 YSYEKL come from the germline V gene. V was clipped by 0 bases and J by 6 bases, with 5 bases between them. This CDR3 spans 12 amino acids. CDR3 sequence: CASSQERDGYTF. The CDR3 bases are TGCGCCAGCAGCCAAGAACGGGATGGCTACACCTTC.

The chain combines TRBV10-3 with TRBJ1-6, with 10 nucleotides matching TRBD1. Trimming removed 6 bases from V and 0 bases from J; junction bases left unmatched: 5. The CDR3 runs to 17 residues. The germline gives CDR1 ENHRY, CDR2 SYGVKD. CDR3 DNA sequence: TGTGCCATCAGGACCGGGACAGGGGCCTCCTATAATTCACCCCTCCACTTT. This sequence encodes CAIRTGTGASYNSPLHF.

This clonotype was found a few times. This CDR3 is CASSTEQGYEQYF. CDR3 nucleotides: TGTGCCAGCAGCACTGAGCAGGGGTACGAGCAGTACTTC. The V gene is TRBV11-1, the J gene TRBJ2-7; possible D gene TRBD1, 6 bases. The V end lost 5 bases, the J end lost 4 bases, and 12 bases lay between the germline ends. CDR3 length: 13 residues. Per germline, CDR1 SGHAT and CDR2 FQDESV (reference sequence). Full variable domain (remainder filled in from reference TRBV11-1 and TRBJ2-7): EAEVAQSPRYKITEKSQAVAFWCDPISGHATLYWYRQILGQGPELLVQFQDESVVDDSQLPKDRFSAERLKGVDSTLKIQPAELGDSAMYLCASSTEQGYEQYFGPGTRLTVT.

This clonotype came up a few times. The chain carries TRBV29-1 and TRBJ2-1, with TRBD1 matching over 11 bases. In germline, CDR1 is SQVTM, CDR2 ANQGSEA. V shed 3 bases and J 3 bases; nucleotides not matched to a gene: 4. CDR3 length: 15 residues. The CDR3, as DNA: TGCAGCGTTGACTGGGACAGGGGGGTCTACAATGAGCAGTTCTTC. Translating gives CSVDWDRGVYNEQFF.

This clonotype was observed a few times. CDR3 nucleotide sequence: TGTGCCAGCAGGGAACCGAGGGGTAACTATGGCTACACCTTC. This sequence encodes CASREPRGNYGYTF. The chain carries TRBV27 and TRBJ1-2, with TRBD1 as a possible D gene (5 bases). CDR1 MNHEY and CDR2 SMNVEV come from the germline V gene (reference sequence). The length of the CDR3 is 14 residues. Trimming removed 6 bases from V and 1 base from J, with 12 bases in between.

This sequence joins TRBV20-1 and TRBJ2-1, with 10 bases lining up with TRBD2. V was clipped by 1 base and J by 4 bases; unmatched bases: 4. Germline values: CDR1 DFQATT, CDR2 SNEGSKA (reference sequence). The CDR3 is made up of 15 amino acids. CDR3: CSARGTSGTYNEQFF. In DNA, the CDR3 is TGCAGTGCTAGAGGAACTAGCGGGACTTACAATGAGCAGTTCTTC.

The rearrangement uses TRBV4-3 and TRBJ1-1; the D gene is possibly TRBD1 (6 bases). This CDR3 is built from 15 residues. With 0 bases removed from V and 3 bases from J, the gap between germline ends came to 11 bases. CDR1 and CDR2 from the germline V gene are LGHNA and YSLEER. The CDR3: CASSQETGRDTEAFF. Here the CDR3 DNA reads TGCGCCAGCAGCCAAGAAACAGGGCGCGACACTGAAGCTTTCTTT.

There are a few counts of this clonotype. V gene TRBV7-8 combines with J gene TRBJ2-1, with a possible D match to TRBD1 (6 bases). This CDR3 comprises 16 residues. V lost 0 bases to trimming and J lost 8 bases, with 17 bases between them. The germline V gene has CDR1 SGHVS and CDR2 FQNEAQ. Here the CDR3 reads CASSLADRMLVDEQFF. The DNA for the CDR3 is TGTGCCAGCAGCTTAGCAGACAGGATGCTGGTGGATGAGCAGTTCTTC.